Below are 18 T cell receptor beta chains sequenced from a single sample in a study of shared clonotypes between healthy human individuals. Some clones are missing from TCRdb's copy, which holds only in-frame ones; the method was immunoSEQ multiplex PCR. The sample has millions of clones; around 95% are singletons. Sequenced: naive CD4+ T cells sorted from blood. Subset meaning: CD45RA+ positively selected. The receptors stem from a man younger than 35 in good health.

J is TRBJ2-1 and V is TRBV10-3; the D gene is possibly TRBD2 (5 bases). CDR3 length: 15 amino acids. The germline CDR1 and CDR2 sequences are ENHRY and SYGVKD. Trimming stripped 3 bases from V and 7 bases from J, with 16 bases between. CDR3 amino acids: CAISESRERGNEQFF. The DNA for the CDR3 is TGTGCCATCAGTGAATCTAGGGAGCGAGGGAATGAGCAGTTCTTC.

The V call is TRBV29-1, the J call TRBJ2-1; unclear D gene. This CDR3 contains 13 residues. V dropped 1 base and J dropped 6 bases, with 10 bases sitting between them. Germline loops: CDR1 SQVTM, CDR2 ANQGSEA. The CDR3 protein is CSVEAQVINEQFF. CDR3 coding DNA: TGCAGCGTTGAAGCTCAGGTTATCAATGAGCAGTTCTTC.

The V and J genes are TRBV5-1 and TRBJ2-5; 13 bases are a match to TRBD2. Trimming at V came to 7 bases and at J to 5 bases, leaving 8 bases not matched to a gene. The length of the CDR3 is 15 residues. Germline V lookup: CDR1 SGHRS, CDR2 YFSETQ. As DNA, the CDR3 is TGCGCCAGCTCCCGCGGACTAGCGGGAGATGAGACCCAGTACTTC. Its translation: CASSRGLAGDETQYF.

The chain couples TRBV29-1 to TRBJ1-2, with 12 bases identical to TRBD1. J lost 13 bases, V lost 0 bases, and 3 bases had no gene match. The V gene's germline CDR1 is SQVTM and CDR2 ANQGSEA. The CDR3 totals 12 residues. The CDR3, as DNA: TGCAGCGTTGAAGAGGGACAGGGGGCGCGCACCTTC. Its translation is CSVEEGQGARTF.

This chain joins TRBV7-6 and TRBJ2-5; 7 bases fit TRBD1. The J call is in doubt because the DNA end fits TRBJ2-7 better. Germline V gene lookup returns CDR1 SGHVS and CDR2 FNYEAQ. This CDR3 has 15 amino acids. This CDR3 reads CASSRGRGITYEQYF. In DNA form, the CDR3 reads TGTGCCAGCAGCCGAGGCAGGGGGATAACCTACGAGCAGTACTTC.

This chain connects TRBV29-1 to TRBJ2-1; D possibly corresponds to TRBD1 (6 bases). The CDR3 consists of 13 residues. V lost 3 bases, J lost 7 bases, and 13 bases lay in between. Germline V gene lookup returns CDR1 SQVTM and CDR2 ANQGSEA. CDR3 protein: CSVESNRVNEQFF. The CDR3 region has the DNA TGCAGCGTTGAGTCAAACAGGGTTAATGAGCAGTTCTTC.

The rearrangement joins TRBV6-4 to TRBJ1-2; 12 positions match TRBD1. Germline loops: CDR1 MRHNA, CDR2 SNTAGT. The CDR3 consists of 15 residues. V lost 0 bases, J lost 8 bases, and 4 bases stayed unmatched. In DNA form, the CDR3 reads TGTGCCAGCAGTGACTCGCGGGACAGGGGGCCCGGCTACACCTTC. Its protein product is CASSDSRDRGPGYTF.

Regarding this clone: At one boundary the junction diverges from the germline segment, which might be a read error. Other nucleotide sequences from this sample produce the same CDR3. CDR3 nucleotides: TGTGCTAGCAGCCCCGGGACAGCACAAGAGACCCAGTACTTC. Amino acids: CASSPGTAQETQYF. The chain has TRBV7-7 and TRBJ2-5; 7 nucleotides match TRBD1. The CDR3 contains 14 residues. The germline V gene encodes CDR1 SSHAT and CDR2 FNYEAQ (reference sequence).

The rearrangement links TRBV5-1 to TRBJ1-3; D is uncertain. Trimming pared 4 bases from V and 8 bases from J, leaving 13 bases between. The CDR3 spans 13 residues. Looked up from germline, CDR1 is SGHRS and CDR2 is YFSETQ. CDR3 protein: CASSATDKDTIYF. The DNA for the CDR3 is TGCGCCAGCAGCGCCACCGATAAGGACACCATATATTTT.

The V and J genes are TRBV28 and TRBJ1-5; TRBD1 matches at 9 bases. Germline assignment: CDR1 MDHEN and CDR2 SYDVKM. CDR3 size: 16 residues. After removal of 5 bases from V and 1 base from J, the junction contained 6 bases not matched to a gene. The CDR3 is CASSPLGQGSNQPQHF. In DNA form, the CDR3 reads TGTGCCAGCAGTCCGCTCGGACAGGGGAGCAATCAGCCCCAGCATTTT.

V gene TRBV7-9 combines with J gene TRBJ2-1; 9 nucleotides align to TRBD2. V was pared by 1 base and J by 0 bases, with 10 bases of the junction left unmatched. The CDR3 has 19 residues. Germline assignment: CDR1 SEHNR and CDR2 FQNEAQ (reference sequence). The chain's CDR3 is CASSLVVTSGNFSYNEQFF. Here the CDR3 DNA reads TGTGCCAGCAGCTTAGTTGTGACTAGCGGCAACTTCTCCTACAATGAGCAGTTCTTC.

In DNA, the CDR3 is TGTGCCAGCACTTCGCCTGAGGGCTGGACTGAAGCTTTCTTT. It encodes CASTSPEGWTEAFF. The rearrangement joins TRBV6-1 to TRBJ1-1; D not resolved. CDR1 and CDR2 (germline): MNHNS, SASEGT. Trimming shortened V by 7 bases and J by 5 bases, and 17 bases separated the two germline ends. The CDR3 consists of 14 residues.

As for this clone: Other DNA variants within this sample encode the same CDR3. The chain joins TRBV7-2 to TRBJ2-7, with D uncertain. The ends were cut back, 0 bases at V and 0 bases at J, with 9 bases in the middle. This CDR3 has 15 amino acids. Germline V gene sequence: CDR1 SGHTA, CDR2 FQGNSA. CDR3 nucleotide sequence: TGTGCCAGCAGCTTAGCGCCAGGAAGCTCCTACGAGCAGTACTTC. Its protein is CASSLAPGSSYEQYF.

The chain recombines TRBV19 with TRBJ1-2; TRBD1 aligns across 11 bases. The CDR3 loop spans 15 amino acids. With V trimmed by 6 bases and J by 6 bases, 9 bases remained unmatched. Germline V gives CDR1 LNHDA, CDR2 SQIVND (reference sequence). This CDR3 reads CASRLTGQGADGYTF. The CDR3 DNA reads TGTGCCAGTAGGCTCACCGGACAGGGGGCTGATGGCTACACCTTC. The full variable domain, rest sourced from reference TRBV19 and TRBJ1-2, is DGGITQSPKYLFRKEGQNVTLSCEQNLNHDAMYWYRQDPGQGLRLIYYSQIVNDFQKGDIAEGYSVSREKKESFPLTVTSAQKNPTAFYLCASRLTGQGADGYTFGSGTRLTVV.

This sequence joins TRBV30 and TRBJ2-5; D may be TRBD2 (5 bases). Trimming removed 7 bases from V and 1 base from J, with 10 bases in between. The CDR3 sequence is 12 residues long. The germline V gene has CDR1 GTSNPN and CDR2 SVGIG (reference sequence). CDR3 loop: CASRRSQETQYF. The CDR3 region has the DNA TGTGCCTCCCGGAGGAGCCAAGAGACCCAGTACTTC.

A few counts support this clone. The same CDR3 also results from other DNA sequences found in this sample. This rearrangement joins TRBV19 to TRBJ1-1; D gene uncertain. The CDR3 is 14 residues long. V lost 2 bases, J lost 1 base, and 8 bases lay in between. The germline V gene encodes CDR1 LNHDA and CDR2 SQIVND (reference sequence). Here the CDR3 reads CASSIKGENTEAFF. Written as DNA, the CDR3 is TGTGCCAGTAGTATAAAGGGCGAGAACACTGAAGCTTTCTTT.

Note on this clone: Other DNA sequences from this sample encode an identical CDR3 as well. This chain uses TRBV5-1 with TRBJ2-2; weak D call: TRBD1 (5 bases). Trimming took off 0 bases at V and 2 bases at J, with 8 bases between the two ends. This CDR3 spans 15 amino acids. Germline CDR1 reads SGHRS; CDR2 reads YFSETQ. The CDR3 spells CASSLAGLNTGELFF. DNA for the CDR3: TGCGCCAGCAGCTTGGCAGGGTTAAACACCGGGGAGCTGTTTTTT. Drawing the rest from reference TRBV5-1 and TRBJ2-2, the complete variable domain is KAGVTQTPRYLIKTRGQQVTLSCSPISGHRSVSWYQQTPGQGLQFLFEYFSETQRNKGNFPGRFSGRQFSNSRSEMNVSTLELGDSALYLCASSLAGLNTGELFFGEGSRLTVL.

The V and J genes are TRBV19 and TRBJ2-1; 10 nucleotides agree with TRBD2. Trimming at V came to 7 bases and at J to 6 bases, leaving 6 bases not matched to a gene. The V gene's germline CDR1 is LNHDA and CDR2 SQIVND (reference sequence). This CDR3 spans 14 amino acids. The CDR3 nucleotides are TGTGCCAGTAATATGGGGACTAGCGCCAATGAGCAGTTCTTC. It translates to CASNMGTSANEQFF.